These 26 T cell receptor beta chains came from one sample sequenced in a study of blood T cells in healthy people across ages (dated by TCRdb to 2015 to 2017). The library came from 5' RACE. The instrument given in TCRdb is Illumina HiSeq 2500. A second about 7 to 11 cycle PCR used a sample-barcoded 5' primer and a J-beta primer mix. TCRdb reworked the public reads: Q25 trimming with fastp, MiXCR clone assembly, productive beta chains retained. Rows are combined by CDR3 protein, so each entry shows the most common genes and DNA. For this sample there are 550,000 to 650,000 distinct CDR3 sequences; about 27% appear just once. The ten largest clones represent 3% to 4.5% of the sample. These data also featured in a second study, about T cells of mothers and their children.

Sequencing used blood. These receptors were taken from a boy aged 2 to 9 in good health.

This chain uses TRBV20-1 with TRBJ2-7, with 12 nucleotides matching TRBD2. CDR1 and CDR2 (germline): DFQATT, SNEGSKA (reference sequence). This CDR3 is 14 amino acids long. The junction had 8 bases not matched to a gene; V was cut back by 5 bases and J by 6 bases. CDR3 in DNA: TGCAGTGCTCTGTCTAGCGGGGGGGCCCCCGAGCAGTACTTC. Translating it yields CSALSSGGAPEQYF.

The gene calls are TRBV18 and TRBJ2-7; 8 positions agree with TRBD1. The CDR3 is 14 residues long. From germline, CDR1 is KGHSH and CDR2 LQKENI. V dropped 1 base and J dropped 5; count of bases not matched to a gene: 4. The CDR3, as DNA: TGTGCCAGCTCACCACGGACAGGGATCAACGAGCAGTACTTC. It specifies CASSPRTGINEQYF.

CDR3 in amino acids: CASSTSGTSGRKTQYF. DNA of the CDR3: TGTGCCAGCAGCACTTCCGGGACTAGCGGGAGAAAGACCCAGTACTTC. The rearrangement joins TRBV9 to TRBJ2-1; 14 bases are a match to TRBD2. The J call may be mistaken, given a closer DNA end match to TRBJ2-5. This CDR3 is built from 16 residues. Germline V gene sequence: CDR1 SGDLS, CDR2 YYNGEE.

This clonotype was found a few times. V usage is TRBV27 and J usage is TRBJ1-1; D gene unclear. The germline gives CDR1 MNHEY, CDR2 SMNVEV (reference sequence). V was cut by 1 base and J by 1 base, with 10 bases left in between. CDR3 length: 15 residues. The DNA for the CDR3 is TGTGCCAGCAGTTTATTACCCGGGAAGAACACTGAAGCTTTCTTT. Translating it yields CASSLLPGKNTEAFF.

This clonotype has a count of ten or more. The chain links TRBV7-2 to TRBJ2-5; D is undetermined. Germline lookup yields CDR1 SGHTA and CDR2 FQGNSA. CDR3 length: 14 residues. With 1 base removed from V and 5 bases from J, the gap between germline ends came to 11 bases. The CDR3 DNA follows: TGTGCCAGCAGCTTAGGTCTCCCGGCGGAGACCCAGTACTTC. Translating gives CASSLGLPAETQYF.

This clonotype was counted between two and nine times. The chain links TRBV5-1 to TRBJ2-7; 8 nucleotides agree with TRBD2. After removal of 4 bases from V and 3 bases from J, the junction contained 9 bases not matched to a gene. The CDR3 is made up of 15 amino acids. The V gene's germline CDR1 is SGHRS and CDR2 YFSETQ. The CDR3 nucleotides are TGCGCCAGCAGCCCAGAGAGCGGGAGTATCTACGAGCAGTACTTC. This translates into CASSPESGSIYEQYF.

This clonotype was counted only a few times. CDR3 nucleotides: TGCAGCGCTGCTGGGCTAAGCGGGAGGAAAACAGATACGCAGTATTTT. Encoded protein: CSAAGLSGRKTDTQYF. The V and J genes are TRBV29-1 and TRBJ2-3; TRBD2 agrees at 9 bases. V lost 7 bases to trimming and J lost 3 bases; unmatched junction nucleotides: 14. Germline assignment: CDR1 SQVTM and CDR2 ANQGSEA. CDR3 size: 16 residues.

The rearrangement joins TRBV10-3 to TRBJ1-2; 8 bases are shared with TRBD1. CDR1 ENHRY and CDR2 SYGVKD come from the germline V gene. The junction had 10 bases not matched to a gene; V was cut back by 7 bases and J by 3 bases. CDR3 length equals 15 residues. The CDR3 region is CAITSAGGPYYGYTF. Written as DNA, the CDR3 is TGTGCCATCACCTCGGCAGGGGGCCCCTACTATGGCTACACCTTC.

This clonotype was counted between two and nine times. This chain uses TRBV7-2 with TRBJ2-5; D ambiguous. V lost 1 base to trimming and J lost 5 bases, with 8 bases between them. The CDR3 covers 13 residues. Looked up from germline, CDR1 is SGHTA and CDR2 is FQGNSA. This chain's CDR3 is CASSLERWETQYF. The CDR3 DNA reads TGTGCCAGCAGCTTAGAACGGTGGGAGACCCAGTACTTC.

This clonotype was detected a few times. This chain uses TRBV7-2 with TRBJ1-6; D is uncertain. V shed 4 bases and J shed 8 bases, with 9 bases lying between them. The CDR3 spans 13 residues. Germline CDR1 SGHTA, CDR2 FQGNSA. The CDR3 bases are TGTGCCAGCAGCTCCCCCGCGGATTCACCCCTCCACTTT. Translation: CASSSPADSPLHF.

This sequence joins TRBV6-2 or TRBV6-3 and TRBJ2-5, with 8 bases identical to TRBD1. The junction had 10 bases not matched to a gene; V was cut back by 2 bases and J by 5 bases. The germline V gene has CDR1 MNHEY and CDR2 SVGEGT. The CDR3 is 16 amino acids. DNA of the CDR3: TGTGCCAGCAGTTACCGGTCCGGGACAGGCTATGAGACCCAGTACTTC. Translated: CASSYRSGTGYETQYF.

The chain joins TRBV11-2 to TRBJ2-5, with 8 bases matching TRBD2. Germline lookup yields CDR1 SGHAT and CDR2 FQNNGV. The CDR3 has 16 amino acids. V lost 3 bases to trimming and J lost 5 bases; unmatched junction nucleotides: 11. The CDR3 sequence is CASSFLIGTRVETQYF. The CDR3, as DNA: TGTGCCAGCAGCTTCCTGATCGGGACTAGAGTTGAGACCCAGTACTTC.

This sequence joins TRBV7-2 and TRBJ2-1, with a possible D match to TRBD1 (6 bases). The germline gives CDR1 SGHTA, CDR2 FQGNSA. This CDR3 is 14 amino acids long. V was trimmed by 1 base and J by 6 bases, leaving 10 bases between them. The CDR3 bases are TGTGCCAGCAGCTTAGAGCCCAGGGGCAATGAGCAGTTCTTC. Its protein is CASSLEPRGNEQFF. The complete variable domain, with remaining parts taken from reference TRBV7-2 and TRBJ2-1, reads GAGVSQSPSNKVTEKGKDVELRCDPISGHTALYWYRQSLGQGLEFLIYFQGNSAPDKSGLPSDRFSAERTGGSVSTLTIQRTQQEDSAVYLCASSLEPRGNEQFFGPGTRLTVL.

This clonotype showed up just a few times. V gene TRBV7-9 combines with J gene TRBJ1-1; 7 bases agree with TRBD1. Germline CDR1 SEHNR, CDR2 FQNEAQ (reference sequence). The CDR3 is 16 amino acids. With 5 bases clipped from V and 1 base from J, the junction kept 10 bases outside the gene matches. The CDR3, as DNA: TGTGCCAGCAGCCCCGAGGGAGGGGGCCGGAACACTGAAGCTTTCTTT. This codes for CASSPEGGGRNTEAFF. Full variable domain (remainder filled in from reference TRBV7-9 and TRBJ1-1): DTGVSQNPRHKITKRGQNVTFRCDPISEHNRLYWYRQTLGQGPEFLTYFQNEAQLEKSRLLSDRFSAERPKGSFSTLEIQRTEQGDSAMYLCASSPEGGGRNTEAFFGQGTRLTVV.

This clonotype has more than one count but fewer than ten. The CDR3 DNA reads as TGTGCCAGCAGTTACTCGTCTGCGAGAACGGGACTAGCGGGAGCTGAGCAGTTCTTC. Translating it yields CASSYSSARTGLAGAEQFF. The V and J genes are TRBV6-5 and TRBJ2-1, with TRBD2 matching 14 bases. CDR1 and CDR2 from the germline V gene are MNHEY and SVGAGI. This CDR3 is 19 amino acids long. V lost 0 bases to trimming and J lost 9 bases; unmatched junction nucleotides: 13.

This clonotype was counted ten times or more. Compared with germline, one end of the junction differs, possibly owing to a read error. V gene TRBV11-2 combines with J gene TRBJ2-4, with 9 nucleotides matching TRBD1. Germline-derived CDR1 and CDR2 are SGHAT and FQNNGV. CDR3 length equals 18 residues. CDR3 DNA: TGTGCCAGCAGCGTAGATGGATTAGGACAGGGGTCCAAAAACATTCAGTACTTC. It yields the protein CASSVDGLGQGSKNIQYF. The full variable domain, rest sourced from reference TRBV11-2 and TRBJ2-4, is EAGVAQSPRYKIIEKRQSVAFWCNPISGHATLYWYQQILGQGPKLLIQFQNNGVVDDSQLPKDRFSAERLKGVDSTLKIQPAKLEDSAVYLCASSVDGLGQGSKNIQYFGAGTRLSVL.

V gene TRBV5-1 combines with J gene TRBJ2-5, with D possibly matching TRBD2 (5 bases). The CDR3 consists of 14 residues. V dropped 5 bases and J dropped 4 bases, with 15 bases sitting between them. Looked up from germline, CDR1 is SGHRS and CDR2 is YFSETQ. The CDR3 reads CASRARGNAETQYF. CDR3 bases: TGCGCCAGCAGGGCACGGGGAAATGCAGAGACCCAGTACTTC.

The table lists this clonotype with a few counts. The junction shows a germline mismatch at one end, possibly a read error. The rearrangement links TRBV5-1 to TRBJ2-1; 9 bases fit TRBD1. This CDR3 has 17 residues. Germline loops: CDR1 SGHRS, CDR2 YFSETQ. In DNA form, the CDR3 reads TGCGCCAGCGGCTTGACAGGGGGAGATATCCCATACAATGAGCAGTTCTTC. It is translated as CASGLTGGDIPYNEQFF.

The chain employs TRBV7-9 and TRBJ1-2, with 8 bases that match TRBD1. The CDR3 covers 14 residues. J gave up 8 bases and V 8 bases, and 13 bases lay outside the gene matches. From germline, CDR1 is SEHNR and CDR2 FQNEAQ (reference sequence). The CDR3 sequence is CASSDRVSPRGYTF. The CDR3, as DNA: TGTGCCAGCTCGGACAGGGTATCTCCGCGGGGCTACACCTTC.

The V gene is TRBV7-8, the J gene TRBJ2-7; TRBD1 is a possible D gene (6 bases). Trimming stripped 7 bases from V and 4 bases from J, with 8 bases between. Germline CDR1 reads SGHVS; CDR2 reads FQNEAQ. The CDR3 covers 11 residues. CDR3 bases: TGTGCCAGCACGAGGGGGTACGAGCAGTACTTC. It translates to CASTRGYEQYF. The full variable domain, completed using reference TRBV7-8 and TRBJ2-7, is GAGVSQSPRYKVAKRGQDVALRCDPISGHVSLFWYQQALGQGPEFLTYFQNEAQLDKSGLPSDRFFAERPEGSVSTLKIQRTQQEDSAVYLCASTRGYEQYFGPGTRLTVT.

The J gene is TRBJ2-2, the V gene TRBV7-3; 8 positions agree with TRBD2. Germline CDR1 is SGHTA and CDR2 is FQGTGA. CDR3 length equals 17 residues. V was pared by 5 bases and J by 5 bases, with 13 bases of the junction left unmatched. The chain's CDR3 is CASSPEEGSGATGELFF. CDR3 nucleotide sequence: TGTGCCAGCAGCCCAGAGGAGGGTAGCGGGGCAACCGGGGAGCTGTTTTTT.

This clonotype was seen a few times. The chain couples TRBV29-1 to TRBJ1-1, with D unresolved. V dropped 7 bases and J dropped 0 bases, with 12 bases sitting between them. Germline loops: CDR1 SQVTM, CDR2 ANQGSEA. There are 13 residues in the CDR3. In nucleotides, the CDR3 is TGCAGCGCCCCGGCCTTCATGAACACTGAAGCTTTCTTT. Amino acid sequence: CSAPAFMNTEAFF.

The chain carries TRBV29-1 and TRBJ2-5; 9 nucleotides agree with TRBD2. Trimming removed 3 bases from V and 7 bases from J; junction bases left unmatched: 6. Germline V gives CDR1 SQVTM, CDR2 ANQGSEA. The CDR3 is made up of 13 amino acids. The chain's CDR3 is CSVEREGKMTQYF. DNA of the CDR3: TGCAGCGTTGAGCGGGAGGGCAAGATGACCCAGTACTTC.

V and J are TRBV5-5 and TRBJ1-1, with D possibly being TRBD1 (5 bases). CDR1 and CDR2 from the germline V gene are SGHKS and YYEKEE (reference sequence). Trimming removed 6 bases from V and 4 bases from J, with 16 bases in between. The CDR3 has 14 residues. CDR3 in DNA: TGTGCCAGCAACTCGCCCGGGGGAAGCACTGAAGCTTTCTTT. This codes for CASNSPGGSTEAFF.

The genes are TRBV7-9 and TRBJ2-5; perhaps TRBD2 as D (5 bases). Germline CDR1 is SEHNR and CDR2 is FQNEAQ (reference sequence). Deletions cut 4 bases from V and 11 bases from J, with 14 bases between. The CDR3 sequence is 12 residues long. The CDR3: CASSSRRAEQYF. Here the CDR3 DNA reads TGTGCCAGCAGCTCTAGGCGGGCAGAGCAGTACTTC.

This clonotype showed up just a few times. V and J are TRBV9 and TRBJ1-1, with no clear D. This CDR3 is built from 14 residues. Germline V gives CDR1 SGDLS, CDR2 YYNGEE. V was cut by 4 bases and J by 0 bases, with 10 bases left in between. The DNA of the CDR3 is TGTGCCAGCAGCCCCGCCGCGGTGAACACTGAAGCTTTCTTT. Its translation is CASSPAAVNTEAFF. The full variable domain, its missing parts supplied by reference TRBV9 and TRBJ1-1, is DSGVTQTPKHLITATGQRVTLRCSPRSGDLSVYWYQQSLDQGLQFLIQYYNGEERAKGNILERFSAQQFPDLHSELNLSSLELGDSALYFCASSPAAVNTEAFFGQGTRLTVV.